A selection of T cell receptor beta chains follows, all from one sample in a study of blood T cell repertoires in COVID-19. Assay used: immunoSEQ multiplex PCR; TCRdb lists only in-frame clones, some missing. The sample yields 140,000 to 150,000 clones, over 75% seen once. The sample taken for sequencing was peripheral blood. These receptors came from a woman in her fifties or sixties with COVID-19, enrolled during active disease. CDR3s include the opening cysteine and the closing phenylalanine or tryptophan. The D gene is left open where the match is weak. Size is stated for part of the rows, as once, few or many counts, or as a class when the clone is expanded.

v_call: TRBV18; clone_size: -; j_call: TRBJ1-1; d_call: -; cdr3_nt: TGTGCCAGCTCACCAGCGGGGACTGAAGCTTTCTTT; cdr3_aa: CASSPAGTEAFF
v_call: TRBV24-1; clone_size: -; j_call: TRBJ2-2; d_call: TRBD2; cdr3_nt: TGTGCCACCAGTGACCCCGGGAGGGGACGGACCGGGGAGCTGTTTTTT; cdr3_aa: CATSDPGRGRTGELFF
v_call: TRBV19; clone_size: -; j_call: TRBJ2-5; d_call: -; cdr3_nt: TGTGCCAGTAGTACCCCGGGACTCGAAGAGACCCAGTACTTC; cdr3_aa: CASSTPGLEETQYF
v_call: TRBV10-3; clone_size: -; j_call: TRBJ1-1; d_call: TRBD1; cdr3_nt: TGTGCCATCAGCCCTACGGGACAGGGGCCGGGGACTGAAGCTTTCTTT; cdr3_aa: CAISPTGQGPGTEAFF
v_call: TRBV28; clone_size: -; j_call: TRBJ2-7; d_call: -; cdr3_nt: TGTGCCAGCAGTTCAAGGGAGGAGCAGTACTTC; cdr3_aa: CASSSREEQYF
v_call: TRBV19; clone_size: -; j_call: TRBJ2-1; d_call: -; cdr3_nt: TGTGCCAGTACGCGGGGATTGTTGTACAATGAGCAGTTCTTC; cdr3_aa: CASTRGLLYNEQFF
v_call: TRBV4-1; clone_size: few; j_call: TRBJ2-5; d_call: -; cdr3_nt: TGCGCCAGCAGCCACACACAGGGGAGGGAGACCCAGTACTTC; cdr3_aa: CASSHTQGRETQYF
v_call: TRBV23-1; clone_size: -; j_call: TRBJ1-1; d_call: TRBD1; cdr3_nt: TGCCCCCCAGGGGGGCTATTGAACACTGAAGCTTTCTTT; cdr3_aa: CPPGGLLNTEAFF
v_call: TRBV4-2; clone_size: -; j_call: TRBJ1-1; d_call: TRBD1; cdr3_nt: TGTGCCAGCAGCCCAGGGCAGGGGGCCCAGAACACTGAAGCTTTCTTT; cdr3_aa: CASSPGQGAQNTEAFF
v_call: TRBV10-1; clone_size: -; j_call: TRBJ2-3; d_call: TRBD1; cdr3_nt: TGCGCCAGCAGTGACTCCGGACAGGGGGGCACAGATACGCAGTATTTT; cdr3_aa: CASSDSGQGGTDTQYF
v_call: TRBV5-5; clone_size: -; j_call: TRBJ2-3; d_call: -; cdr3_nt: TGTGCCAGCAGCTTGAGGTTCAGGGGAACAGATACGCAGTATTTT; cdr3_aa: CASSLRFRGTDTQYF
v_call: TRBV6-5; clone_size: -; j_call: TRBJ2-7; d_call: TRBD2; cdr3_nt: TGTGCCAGCCTCGTATGGACTAGCGCCGAGCAGTACTTC; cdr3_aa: CASLVWTSAEQYF
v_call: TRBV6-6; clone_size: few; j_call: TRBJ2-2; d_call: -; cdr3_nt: TGTGCCAGCAGTTACGGGGGGGCCTCGAACACCGGGGAGCTGTTTTTT; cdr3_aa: CASSYGGASNTGELFF
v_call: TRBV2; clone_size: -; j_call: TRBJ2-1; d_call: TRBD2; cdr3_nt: TGTGCCAGCAGTTACGGACTAGCGGGCTGGAGTGAGCAGTTCTTC; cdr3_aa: CASSYGLAGWSEQFF
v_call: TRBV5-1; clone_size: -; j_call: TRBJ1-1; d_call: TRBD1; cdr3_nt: TGCGCCAGCAGCTGGGGGACAGCCCTCGGGAACACTGAAGCTTTCTTT; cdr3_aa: CASSWGTALGNTEAFF
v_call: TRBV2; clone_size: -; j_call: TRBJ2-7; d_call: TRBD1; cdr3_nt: TGTGCCAGCAGAGGGGACAGTTCCTACGAGCAGTACTTC; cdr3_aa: CASRGDSSYEQYF
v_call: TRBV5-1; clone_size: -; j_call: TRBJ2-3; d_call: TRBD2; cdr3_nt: TGCGCCAGCAGCTTCACTAGCGGCGGAGATACGCAGTATTTT; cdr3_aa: CASSFTSGGDTQYF
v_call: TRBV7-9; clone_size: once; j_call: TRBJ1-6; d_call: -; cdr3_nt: TGTGCCAGCAGCTTGCAGGGGTTCTCCTATAATTCACCCCTCCACTTT; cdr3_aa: CASSLQGFSYNSPLHF
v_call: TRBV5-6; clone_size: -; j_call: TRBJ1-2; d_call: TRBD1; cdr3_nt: TGTGCCAGCATCCGGACAGGGAACTATGGCTACACCTTC; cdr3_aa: CASIRTGNYGYTF
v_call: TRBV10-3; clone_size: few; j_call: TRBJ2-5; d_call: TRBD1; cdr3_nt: TGTGCCATCAGGATGGACAGGGGGGAGACCCAGTACTTC; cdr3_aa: CAIRMDRGETQYF
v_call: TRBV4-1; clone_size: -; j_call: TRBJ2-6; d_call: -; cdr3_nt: TGCGCCAGCAGCCAAGTAGCGGGCAGGGGGCCTGGGGCCAACGTCCTGACTTTC; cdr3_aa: CASSQVAGRGPGANVLTF
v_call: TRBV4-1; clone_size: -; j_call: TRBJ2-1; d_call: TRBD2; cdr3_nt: TGCGCCAGCAGCCGAGGACTAGCGGGAAGCTCCTACAATGAGCAGTTCTTC; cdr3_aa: CASSRGLAGSSYNEQFF
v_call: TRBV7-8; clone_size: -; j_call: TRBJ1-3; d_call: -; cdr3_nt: TGTGCCAGCAGCCCCCCGTCTGGAAACACCATATATTTT; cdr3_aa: CASSPPSGNTIYF
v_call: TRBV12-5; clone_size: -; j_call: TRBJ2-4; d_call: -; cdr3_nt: TGTGCTAGTGGTTTCCCCAGGGGAGCCAAAAACATTCAGTACTTC; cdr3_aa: CASGFPRGAKNIQYF
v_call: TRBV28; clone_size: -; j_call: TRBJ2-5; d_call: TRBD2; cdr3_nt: TGTGCCAGCAGAATCCTAGCGGGGGCTCCACAAGAGACCCAGTACTTC; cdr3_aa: CASRILAGAPQETQYF
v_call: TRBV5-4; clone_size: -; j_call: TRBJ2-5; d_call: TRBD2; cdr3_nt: TGTGCCAGCAGCTTGATCTCTAGCGGGGAAGAGACCCAGTACTTC; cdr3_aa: CASSLISSGEETQYF